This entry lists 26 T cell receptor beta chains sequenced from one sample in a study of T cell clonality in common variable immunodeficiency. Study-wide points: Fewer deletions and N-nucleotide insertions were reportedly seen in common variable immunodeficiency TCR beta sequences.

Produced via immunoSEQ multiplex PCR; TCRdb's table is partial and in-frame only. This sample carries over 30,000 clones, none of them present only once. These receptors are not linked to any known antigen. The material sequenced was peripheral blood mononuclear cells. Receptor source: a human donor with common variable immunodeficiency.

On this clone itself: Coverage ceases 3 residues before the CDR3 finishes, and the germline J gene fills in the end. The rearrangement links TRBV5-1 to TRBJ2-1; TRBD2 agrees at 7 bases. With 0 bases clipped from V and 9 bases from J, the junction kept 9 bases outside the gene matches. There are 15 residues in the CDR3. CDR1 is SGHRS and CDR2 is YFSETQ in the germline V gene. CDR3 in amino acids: CASSLEAGWVGEQFF. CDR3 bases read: TGCGCCAGCAGCTTGGAAGCGGGATGGGTGGGTGAG.

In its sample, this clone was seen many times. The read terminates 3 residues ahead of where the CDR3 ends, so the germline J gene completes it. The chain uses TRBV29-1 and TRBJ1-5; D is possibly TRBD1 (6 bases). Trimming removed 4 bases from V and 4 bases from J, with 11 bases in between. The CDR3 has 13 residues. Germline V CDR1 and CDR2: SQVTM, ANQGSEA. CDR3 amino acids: CSVAPGENQPQHF. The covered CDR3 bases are TGCAGCGTTGCCCCAGGGGAGAATCAGCCC.

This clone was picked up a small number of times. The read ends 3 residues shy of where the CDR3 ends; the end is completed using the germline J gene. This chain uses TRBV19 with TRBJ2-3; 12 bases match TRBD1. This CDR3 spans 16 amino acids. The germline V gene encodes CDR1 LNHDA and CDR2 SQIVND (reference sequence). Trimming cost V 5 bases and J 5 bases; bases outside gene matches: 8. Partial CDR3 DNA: TGTGCCAGTAGTGGAACCGGGACAGGGGGCATAGATACG. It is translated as CASSGTGTGGIDT. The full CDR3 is CASSGTGTGGIDTQYF.

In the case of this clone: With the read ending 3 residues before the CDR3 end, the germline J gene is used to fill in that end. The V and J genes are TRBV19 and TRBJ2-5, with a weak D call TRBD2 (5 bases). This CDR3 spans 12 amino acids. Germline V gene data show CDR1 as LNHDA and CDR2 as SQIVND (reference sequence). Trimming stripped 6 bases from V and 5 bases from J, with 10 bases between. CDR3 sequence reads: CASRPPGETQYF. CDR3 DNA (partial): TGTGCCAGTAGACCGCCGGGGGAGACC. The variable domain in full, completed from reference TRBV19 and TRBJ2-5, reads DGGITQSPKYLFRKEGQNVTLSCEQNLNHDAMYWYRQDPGQGLRLIYYSQIVNDFQKGDIAEGYSVSREKKESFPLTVTSAQKNPTAFYLCASRPPGETQYFGPGTRLLVL.

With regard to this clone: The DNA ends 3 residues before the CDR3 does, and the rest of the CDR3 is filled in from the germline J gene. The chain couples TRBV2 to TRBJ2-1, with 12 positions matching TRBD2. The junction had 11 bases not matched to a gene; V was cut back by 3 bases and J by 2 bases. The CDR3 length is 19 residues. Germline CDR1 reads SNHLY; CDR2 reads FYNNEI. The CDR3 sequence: CASSDELGRLAGAYNEQFF. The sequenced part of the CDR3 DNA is TGTGCCAGCAGTGACGAGCTGGGCCGACTAGCGGGAGCCTACAATGAG.

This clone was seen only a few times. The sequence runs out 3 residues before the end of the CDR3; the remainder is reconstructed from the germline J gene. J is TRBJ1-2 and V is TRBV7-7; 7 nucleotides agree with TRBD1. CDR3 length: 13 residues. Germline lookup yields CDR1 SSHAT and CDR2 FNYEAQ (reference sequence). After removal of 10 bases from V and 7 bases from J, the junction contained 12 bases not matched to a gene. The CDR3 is CATYVDRVVGYTF. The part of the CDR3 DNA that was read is TGTGCCACCTACGTCGACAGGGTGGTTGGC.

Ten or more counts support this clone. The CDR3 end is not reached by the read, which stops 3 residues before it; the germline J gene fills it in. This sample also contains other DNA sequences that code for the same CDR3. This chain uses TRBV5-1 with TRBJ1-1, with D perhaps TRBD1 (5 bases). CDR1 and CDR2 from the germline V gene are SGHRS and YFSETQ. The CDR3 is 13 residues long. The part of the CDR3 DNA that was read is TGCGCCAGCAGCTTCACAGGTCCCGAGCTA. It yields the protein CASSFTGPEL. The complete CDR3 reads CASSFTGPELAFF.

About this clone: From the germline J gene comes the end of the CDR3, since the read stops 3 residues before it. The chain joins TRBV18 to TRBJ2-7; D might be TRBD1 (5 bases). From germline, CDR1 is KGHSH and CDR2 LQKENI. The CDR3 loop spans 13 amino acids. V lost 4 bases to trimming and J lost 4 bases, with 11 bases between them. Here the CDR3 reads CASSQQGMYEQYF. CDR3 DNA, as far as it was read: TGTGCCAGCTCACAGCAGGGTATGTACGAG.

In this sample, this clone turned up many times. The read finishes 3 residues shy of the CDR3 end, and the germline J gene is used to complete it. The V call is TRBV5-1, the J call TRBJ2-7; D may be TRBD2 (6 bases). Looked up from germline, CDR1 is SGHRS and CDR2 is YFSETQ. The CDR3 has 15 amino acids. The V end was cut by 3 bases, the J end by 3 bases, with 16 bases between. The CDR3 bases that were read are TGCGCCAGCAGCTATGAGGAGGGTTTACTCTACGAG. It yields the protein CASSYEEGLLYE. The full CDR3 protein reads CASSYEEGLLYEQYF.

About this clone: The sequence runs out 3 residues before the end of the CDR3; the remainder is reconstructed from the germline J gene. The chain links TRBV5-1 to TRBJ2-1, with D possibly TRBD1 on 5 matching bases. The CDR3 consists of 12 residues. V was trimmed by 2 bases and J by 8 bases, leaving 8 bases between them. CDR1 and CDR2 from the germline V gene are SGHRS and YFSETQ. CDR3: CASSFQGYEQFF. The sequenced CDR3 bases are TGCGCCAGCAGCTTTCAGGGATATGAG.

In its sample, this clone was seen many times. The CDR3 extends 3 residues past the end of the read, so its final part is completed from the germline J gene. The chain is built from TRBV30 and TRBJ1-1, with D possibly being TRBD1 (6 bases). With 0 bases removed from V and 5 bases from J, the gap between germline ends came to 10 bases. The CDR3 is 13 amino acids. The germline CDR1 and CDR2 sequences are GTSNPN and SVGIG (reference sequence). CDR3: CAWSVQTGTEAFF. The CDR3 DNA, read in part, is TGTGCCTGGAGTGTACAGACAGGAACTGAA.

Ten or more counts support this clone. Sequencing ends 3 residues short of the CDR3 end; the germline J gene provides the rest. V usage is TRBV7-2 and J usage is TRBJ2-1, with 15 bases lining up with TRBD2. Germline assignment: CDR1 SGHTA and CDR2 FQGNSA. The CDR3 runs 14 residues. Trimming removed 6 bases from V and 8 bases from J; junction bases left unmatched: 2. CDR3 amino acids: CASSGTSGRYEQFF. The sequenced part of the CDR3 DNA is TGTGCCAGCAGTGGGACTAGCGGGAGGTATGAG.

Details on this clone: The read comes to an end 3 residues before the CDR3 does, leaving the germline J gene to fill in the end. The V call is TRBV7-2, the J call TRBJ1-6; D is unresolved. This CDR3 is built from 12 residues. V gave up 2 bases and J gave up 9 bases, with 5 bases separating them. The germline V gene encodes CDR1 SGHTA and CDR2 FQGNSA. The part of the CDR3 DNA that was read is TGTGCCAGCAGCTTAATCCGTTCACCC. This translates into CASSLIRSP. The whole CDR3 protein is CASSLIRSPLHF.

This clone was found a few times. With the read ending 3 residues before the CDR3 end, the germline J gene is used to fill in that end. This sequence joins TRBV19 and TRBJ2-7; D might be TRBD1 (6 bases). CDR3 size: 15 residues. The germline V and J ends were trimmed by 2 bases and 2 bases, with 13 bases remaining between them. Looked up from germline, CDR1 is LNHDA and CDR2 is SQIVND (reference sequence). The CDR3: CASSISGWGPYEQYF. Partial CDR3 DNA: TGTGCCAGTAGTATATCGGGCTGGGGGCCCTACGAG.

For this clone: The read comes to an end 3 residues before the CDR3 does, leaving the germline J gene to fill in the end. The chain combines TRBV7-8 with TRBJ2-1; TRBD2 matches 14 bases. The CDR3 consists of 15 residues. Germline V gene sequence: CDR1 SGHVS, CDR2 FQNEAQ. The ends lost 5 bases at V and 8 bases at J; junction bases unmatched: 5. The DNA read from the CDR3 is TGTGCCAGCAGCCCTCCGGGACTAGCGGGAGATGAG. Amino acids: CASSPPGLAGDE. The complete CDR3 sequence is CASSPPGLAGDEQFF.

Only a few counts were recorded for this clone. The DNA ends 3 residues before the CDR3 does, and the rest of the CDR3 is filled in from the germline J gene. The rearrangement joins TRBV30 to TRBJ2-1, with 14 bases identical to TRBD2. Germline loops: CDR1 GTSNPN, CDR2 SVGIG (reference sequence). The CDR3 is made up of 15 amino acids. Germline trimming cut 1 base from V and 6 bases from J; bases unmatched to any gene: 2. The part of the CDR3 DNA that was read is TGTGCCTGGAGTGGCGGGACTAGCGGGGGCAATGAG. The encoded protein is CAWSGGTSGGNE. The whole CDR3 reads CAWSGGTSGGNEQFF.

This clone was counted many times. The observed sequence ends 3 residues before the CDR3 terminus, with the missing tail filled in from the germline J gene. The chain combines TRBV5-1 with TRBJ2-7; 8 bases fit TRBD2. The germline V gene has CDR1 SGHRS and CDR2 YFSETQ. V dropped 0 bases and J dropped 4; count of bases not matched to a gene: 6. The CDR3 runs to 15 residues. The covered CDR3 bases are TGCGCCAGCAGCTTGGAGGCAGCGGGAGCTTACGAG. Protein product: CASSLEAAGAYE. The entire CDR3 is CASSLEAAGAYEQYF.

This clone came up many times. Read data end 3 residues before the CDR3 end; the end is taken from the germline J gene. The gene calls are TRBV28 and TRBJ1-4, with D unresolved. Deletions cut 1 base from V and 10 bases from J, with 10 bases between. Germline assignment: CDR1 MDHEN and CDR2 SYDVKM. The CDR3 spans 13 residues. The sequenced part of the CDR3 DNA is TGTGCCAGCAGTTTATTCCTTTCTAGAAAA. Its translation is CASSLFLSRK. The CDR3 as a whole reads CASSLFLSRKLFF.

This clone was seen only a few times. The DNA read from the CDR3 is TGTGCCAGTAGTATCCTCCCGGGTAGGGCTAGCGGTAACAATGAG. It translates to CASSILPGRASGNNE. The CDR3 in its entirety is CASSILPGRASGNNEQFF. This sequence joins TRBV19 and TRBJ2-1, with TRBD2 matching over 7 bases. The sequenced fragment ends 3 residues before the CDR3 boundary, so the rest is inferred from the germline J gene. This CDR3 spans 18 amino acids. Germline lookup yields CDR1 LNHDA and CDR2 SQIVND (reference sequence). Losses at the gene ends were 3 bases for V and 5 bases for J; bases not matched to a gene: 16.

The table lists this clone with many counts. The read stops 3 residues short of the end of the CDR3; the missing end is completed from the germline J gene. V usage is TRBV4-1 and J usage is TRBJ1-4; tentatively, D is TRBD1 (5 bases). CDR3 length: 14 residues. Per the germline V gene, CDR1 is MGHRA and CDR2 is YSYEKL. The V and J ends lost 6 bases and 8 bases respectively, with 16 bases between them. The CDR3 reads CASSQMGLAEKLFF. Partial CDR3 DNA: TGCGCCAGCAGTCAGATGGGGCTCGCGGAAAAA.

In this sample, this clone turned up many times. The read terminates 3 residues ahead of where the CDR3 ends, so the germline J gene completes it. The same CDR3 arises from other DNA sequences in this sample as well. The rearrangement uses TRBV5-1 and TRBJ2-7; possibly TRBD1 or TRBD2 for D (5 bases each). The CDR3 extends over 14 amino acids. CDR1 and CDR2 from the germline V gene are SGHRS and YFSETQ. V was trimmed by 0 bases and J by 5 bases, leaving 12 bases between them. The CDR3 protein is CASSLAQRGDEQYF. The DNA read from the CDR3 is TGCGCCAGCAGCTTGGCGCAGCGAGGGGACGAG.

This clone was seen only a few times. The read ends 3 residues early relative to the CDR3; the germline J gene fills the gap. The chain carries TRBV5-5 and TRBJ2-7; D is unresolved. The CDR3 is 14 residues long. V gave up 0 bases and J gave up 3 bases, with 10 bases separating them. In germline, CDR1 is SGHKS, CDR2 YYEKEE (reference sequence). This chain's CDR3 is CASSLVRSFYEQYF. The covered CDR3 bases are TGTGCCAGCAGCTTGGTGCGGAGCTTCTACGAG. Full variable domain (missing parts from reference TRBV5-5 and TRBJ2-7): DAGVTQSPTHLIKTRGQQVTLRCSPISGHKSVSWYQQVLGQGPQFIFQYYEKEERGRGNFPDRFSARQFPNYSSELNVNALLLGDSALYLCASSLVRSFYEQYFGPGTRLTVT.

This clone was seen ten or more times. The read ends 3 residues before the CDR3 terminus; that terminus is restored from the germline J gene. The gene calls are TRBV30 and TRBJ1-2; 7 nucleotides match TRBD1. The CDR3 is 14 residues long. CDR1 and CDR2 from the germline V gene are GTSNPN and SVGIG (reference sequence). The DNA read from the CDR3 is TGTGCCTGGAGCGAAACAGGGGAGGGAGAGGGC. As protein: CAWSETGEGEG. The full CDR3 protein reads CAWSETGEGEGYTF.

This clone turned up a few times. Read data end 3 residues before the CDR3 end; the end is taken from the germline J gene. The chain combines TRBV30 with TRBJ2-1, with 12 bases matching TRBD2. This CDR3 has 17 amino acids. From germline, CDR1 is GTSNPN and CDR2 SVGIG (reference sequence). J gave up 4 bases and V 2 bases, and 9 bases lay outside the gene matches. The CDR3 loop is CAWSPRQTSGRYNEQFF. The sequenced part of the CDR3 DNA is TGTGCCTGGAGTCCCAGGCAGACTAGCGGGAGATACAATGAG.

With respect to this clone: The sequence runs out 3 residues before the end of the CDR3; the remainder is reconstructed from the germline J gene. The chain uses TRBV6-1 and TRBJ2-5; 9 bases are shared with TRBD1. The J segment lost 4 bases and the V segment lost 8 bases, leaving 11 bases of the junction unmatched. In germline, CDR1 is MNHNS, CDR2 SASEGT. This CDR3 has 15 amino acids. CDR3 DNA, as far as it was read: TGTGCCAGCGGTGCTGACAGGGGGATAAGAGAGACC. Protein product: CASGADRGIRET. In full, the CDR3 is CASGADRGIRETQYF.

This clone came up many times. CDR3 sequence: CSVQLRVADTQYF. The CDR3 bases that were read are TGCAGCGTCCAATTACGAGTAGCCGATACG. This chain uses TRBV29-1 with TRBJ2-3; D uncertain. The missing CDR3 end, 3 residues past where the read stops, is filled in from the germline J gene. CDR1 SQVTM and CDR2 ANQGSEA come from the germline V gene. Trimming removed 6 bases from V and 6 bases from J, with 16 bases in between. The CDR3 contains 13 residues.